Listed here is a single TCR beta chain. Method: immunoSEQ multiplex PCR; TCRdb's copy keeps in-frame clones and lacks some. Among a few hundred thousand clones listed, approximately 83% were seen once. These data come from a study of blood T cell repertoires in COVID-19. Across the study: Sources were T cells, B-cell-depleted T cells, or PBMCs; the material itself was cDNA or gDNA.

The V gene's germline CDR1 is SGHRS and CDR2 YFSETQ. CDR3 size: 13 residues. V lost 4 bases to trimming and J lost 4 bases, with 9 bases between them. The sequencing sample was made of PBMCs or T cells enriched from blood (not recorded which). The clonotype originates from a woman aged 50 to 60 who had recovered from COVID-19. The chain has TRBV5-1 and TRBJ2-1, with D perhaps TRBD1 (5 bases). CDR3 DNA: TGCGCCAGCAGCGTCGACAGTTACAATGAGCAGTTCTTC. It translates to CASSVDSYNEQFF.